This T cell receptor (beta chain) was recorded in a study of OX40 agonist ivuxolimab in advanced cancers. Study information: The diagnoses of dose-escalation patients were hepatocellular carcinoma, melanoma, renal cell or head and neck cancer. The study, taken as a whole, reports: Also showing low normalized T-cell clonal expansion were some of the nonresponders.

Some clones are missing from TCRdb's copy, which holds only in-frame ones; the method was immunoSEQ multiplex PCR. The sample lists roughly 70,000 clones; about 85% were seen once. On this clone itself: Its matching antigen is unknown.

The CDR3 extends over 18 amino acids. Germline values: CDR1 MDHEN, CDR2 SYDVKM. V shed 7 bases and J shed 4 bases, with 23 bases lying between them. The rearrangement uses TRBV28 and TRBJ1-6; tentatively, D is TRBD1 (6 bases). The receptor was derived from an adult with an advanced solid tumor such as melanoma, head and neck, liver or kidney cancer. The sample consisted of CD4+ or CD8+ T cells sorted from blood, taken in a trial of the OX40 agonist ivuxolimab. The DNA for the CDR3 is TGTGCCAGCACCCTCCTCAGGGGAGGGGGAAATTATAATTCACCCCTCCACTTT. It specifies CASTLLRGGGNYNSPLHF.